This T cell receptor (beta chain) was found in a study of cytomegalovirus exposure and HLA in healthy donors. Turning to the study itself: Genotyping of 300 to 450 donors showed that around 86% belonged to the Caucasian-associated ancestry cluster. Overall study results and limits: Presence/absence analyses rested on an assumption that sequencing depth was roughly uniform across donors.

At the time of sampling, donors were nominally healthy, though unrecorded immune exposures were likely. The study ran its PCR with 60 Vbeta and 13 Jbeta primers. Original data processing: Roughly 12 million shared chains were among some 80 million unique TCR beta chains counted in a later analysis. Measured with immunoSEQ multiplex PCR; TCRdb has only the in-frame clones, and not every one. The D gene and trimming were derived from the DNA, and the V and J assignments and clone size from that table. The table lists 100,000 to 150,000 clones. Regarding this clone: Its target is not known.

The sequenced material came from PBMCs. This clonotype was sampled from a man younger than 35 in good health and CMV-seronegative.

The CDR3 bases are TGTGCCAGCAGTGTCACGGGACAGGGGAAGGAGCAGTACTTC. Protein product: CASSVTGQGKEQYF. This chain connects TRBV6-1 to TRBJ2-7, with 10 bases matching TRBD1. The J segment lost 7 bases and the V segment lost 4 bases, leaving 7 bases of the junction unmatched. The V gene's germline CDR1 is MNHNS and CDR2 SASEGT. This CDR3 region has 14 residues.